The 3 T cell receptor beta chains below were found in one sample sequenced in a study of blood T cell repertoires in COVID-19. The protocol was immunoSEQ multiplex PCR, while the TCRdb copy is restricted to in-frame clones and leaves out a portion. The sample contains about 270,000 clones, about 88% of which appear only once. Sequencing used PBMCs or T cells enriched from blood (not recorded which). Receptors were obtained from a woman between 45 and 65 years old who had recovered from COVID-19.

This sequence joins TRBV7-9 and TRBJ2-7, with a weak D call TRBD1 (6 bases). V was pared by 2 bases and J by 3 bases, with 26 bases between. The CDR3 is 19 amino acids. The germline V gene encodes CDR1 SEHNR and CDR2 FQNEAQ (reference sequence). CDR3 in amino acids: CASSLRGTTQGFLGYEQYF. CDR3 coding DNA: TGTGCCAGCAGCTTACGAGGAACCACACAGGGTTTTCTTGGCTACGAGCAGTACTTC. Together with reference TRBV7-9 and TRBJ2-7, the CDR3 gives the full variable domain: DTGVSQNPRHKITKRGQNVTFRCDPISEHNRLYWYRQTLGQGPEFLTYFQNEAQLEKSRLLSDRFSAERPKGSFSTLEIQRTEQGDSAMYLCASSLRGTTQGFLGYEQYFGPGTRLTVT.

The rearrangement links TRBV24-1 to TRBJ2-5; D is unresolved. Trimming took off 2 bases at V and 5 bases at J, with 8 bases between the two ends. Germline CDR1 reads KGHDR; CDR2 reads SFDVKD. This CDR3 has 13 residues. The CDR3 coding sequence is TGTGCCACCAGTGATTCCTCGCGGGAGACCCAGTACTTC. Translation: CATSDSSRETQYF.

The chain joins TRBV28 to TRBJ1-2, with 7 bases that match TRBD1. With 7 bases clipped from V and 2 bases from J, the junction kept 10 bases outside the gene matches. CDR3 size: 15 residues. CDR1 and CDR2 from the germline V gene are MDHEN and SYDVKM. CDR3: CASTNQGQTNYGYTF. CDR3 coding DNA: TGTGCCAGCACCAACCAGGGACAGACCAACTATGGCTACACCTTC.